This T cell receptor (beta chain) was retrieved from a study of spatial heterogeneity in lung cancer. As for time point: sample taken at primary tumor resection. TCRs were sequenced from unsorted whole RNA of tumor, nontumor lung or PBMC. The table lists this clonotype with a few counts. TCRdb processed the 5' RACE reads anew with MiXCR; each CDR3 protein has one entry. The sample has about 45,000 distinct CDR3 sequences, 12% seen once; the top ten hold approximately 38%. V was pared by 2 bases and J by 4 bases, with 14 bases between. CDR1 MNHEY and CDR2 SVGEGT come from the germline V gene. This CDR3 is 15 amino acids long.

Sequenced here: PBMCs, sampled at surgery. The sequence came from a female donor with early-stage non-small cell lung cancer. The chain carries TRBV6-2 or TRBV6-3 and TRBJ2-5; no reliable D call. In DNA, the CDR3 is TGTGCCAGCAGTTACGGCCGGCCTTCTGCAGAGACCCAGTACTTC. Translating gives CASSYGRPSAETQYF.